Sequencing of this T cell receptor beta chain was carried out in a study of cytomegalovirus exposure and HLA in healthy donors. V shed 3 bases and J shed 4 bases, with 14 bases lying between them. CDR3 length equals 15 residues. From germline, CDR1 is SEHNR and CDR2 FQNEAQ (reference sequence). The PCR used 60 Vbeta and 13 Jbeta primers. TCRdb's table, derived via immunoSEQ multiplex PCR, lists solely in-frame clones and lacks some. Of about 83,000 clones listed, 70% to 75% are singletons. What was sequenced was PBMCs. The chain couples TRBV7-9 to TRBJ2-3, with D maybe TRBD1 (6 bases). The clonotype comes from a man between 60 and 75 years old in good health and CMV-seronegative. The CDR3 DNA follows: TGTGCCAGCAGCTTGGCCTCAGGGGTCGCAGATACGCAGTATTTT. Its translation is CASSLASGVADTQYF.